This TCR beta chain was retrieved from a study of blood T cell repertoires in COVID-19. Study as a whole: Italy, Spain and the United States were the sources of the convalescent and acute COVID-19 samples. The analysed material was cDNA or gDNA that came from T cells, B-cell-depleted T cells, or PBMCs.

Assay used: immunoSEQ multiplex PCR; TCRdb lists only in-frame clones, some missing. The table includes about 86,000 clones, roughly 78% detected once. Germline V gene data show CDR1 as ENHRY and CDR2 as SYGVKD. The V segment lost 4 bases and the J segment 4 bases; nucleotides outside the gene matches: 3. The CDR3 extends over 14 amino acids. The chain joins TRBV10-3 to TRBJ2-5; TRBD2 matches at 10 bases. Material for sequencing was peripheral blood. The clonotype originates from a woman of 80 years or more with acute or convalescent COVID-19. The CDR3 bases are TGTGCCATCAGTGTTAGCGGGGGGAGAGAGACCCAGTACTTC. Its translation: CAISVSGGRETQYF.